Shown below are 22 T cell receptor beta chains from a single sample sequenced in a study of blood T cell repertoires in COVID-19. Profiling relied on immunoSEQ multiplex PCR, and the TCRdb table lists in-frame clones only, not all of them. Here the sample spans more than 120,000 clones, over 70% being singletons. The sample was peripheral blood. The receptors here all came from a man aged 50 to 59 who had recovered from COVID-19.

The J gene is TRBJ1-4, the V gene TRBV19, with D maybe TRBD1 (5 bases). The germline CDR1 and CDR2 sequences are LNHDA and SQIVND (reference sequence). The CDR3 spans 16 residues. The V end lost 5 bases, the J end lost 0 bases, and 13 bases lay between the germline ends. CDR3 nucleotide sequence: TGTGCCAGTAGTCCCCAAGGCAGGGCAACTAATGAAAAACTGTTTTTT. Its protein is CASSPQGRATNEKLFF.

This chain connects TRBV27 to TRBJ1-2, with 7 bases aligning to TRBD1. Trimming at V came to 4 bases and at J to 4 bases, leaving 9 bases not matched to a gene. The V gene's germline CDR1 is MNHEY and CDR2 SMNVEV (reference sequence). This CDR3 has 15 amino acids. The CDR3 loop is CASSSFDRVGYGYTF. The CDR3 nucleotides are TGTGCCAGCAGTTCCTTTGACAGGGTCGGCTATGGCTACACCTTC.

The chain joins TRBV2 to TRBJ1-5; D gene unclear. The CDR3 has 15 amino acids. V was shortened by 3 bases and J by 4 bases, with 13 bases between the two germline ends. The germline V gene encodes CDR1 SNHLY and CDR2 FYNNEI. The CDR3 bases are TGTGCCAGCAGTGAGTCCGGGTTCAAAAATCAGCCCCAGCATTTT. This gives the protein CASSESGFKNQPQHF. Full variable domain (outside the CDR3, taken from reference TRBV2 and TRBJ1-5): EPEVTQTPSHQVTQMGQEVILRCVPISNHLYFYWYRQILGQKVEFLVSFYNNEISEKSEIFDDQFSVERPDGSNFTLKIRSTKLEDSAMYFCASSESGFKNQPQHFGDGTRLSIL.

The CDR3 nucleotides are TGTGCCAGCAGAGACCGTCGGGACAGGGGGCTTACTGAAGCTTTCTTT. It encodes CASRDRRDRGLTEAFF. The chain combines TRBV6-6 with TRBJ1-1; 12 positions match TRBD1. There are 16 residues in the CDR3. Looked up from germline, CDR1 is MNHNY and CDR2 is SVGAGI (reference sequence). V trimming: 6 bases; J trimming: 5 bases; junction bases outside the gene matches: 10.

V and J are TRBV11-2 and TRBJ1-5; possibly TRBD1 for D (5 bases). V lost 2 bases to trimming and J lost 4 bases, with 6 bases between them. The germline V gene encodes CDR1 SGHAT and CDR2 FQNNGV. The CDR3 contains 13 residues. The DNA of the CDR3 is TGTGCCAGCAGCTTAAACAGGAATCAGCCCCAGCATTTT. This translates into CASSLNRNQPQHF.

This clone was seen only a few times. The chain links TRBV27 to TRBJ1-2; D is uncertain. V was cut by 9 bases and J by 1 base, with 12 bases left in between. The CDR3 contains 13 residues. Germline loops: CDR1 MNHEY, CDR2 SMNVEV (reference sequence). The CDR3 nucleotides are TGTGCCAGTAAGCGAGGACTTAACTATGGCTACACCTTC. Residues: CASKRGLNYGYTF.

The chain combines TRBV4-1 with TRBJ2-7; TRBD2 aligns across 7 bases. The junction had 8 bases not matched to a gene; V was cut back by 4 bases and J by 2 bases. From germline, CDR1 is MGHRA and CDR2 YSYEKL. The CDR3 is made up of 15 amino acids. The CDR3 loop is CASSRTSADTYEQYF. CDR3 in DNA: TGCGCCAGCAGCCGAACTAGCGCTGATACCTACGAGCAGTACTTC.

The chain employs TRBV4-3 and TRBJ2-3; no clear D gene. CDR1 LGHNA and CDR2 YSLEER come from the germline V gene. The CDR3 loop spans 14 amino acids. V was pared by 0 bases and J by 6 bases, with 10 bases between. The CDR3 DNA reads as TGCGCCAGCAGCCAAGAGTTTACGAGGGATACGCAGTATTTT. It yields the protein CASSQEFTRDTQYF.

The chain is built from TRBV7-9 and TRBJ1-2; D is ambiguous. The CDR3 loop spans 15 amino acids. The germline V and J ends were trimmed by 2 bases and 2 bases, with 12 bases remaining between them. The germline gives CDR1 SEHNR, CDR2 FQNEAQ (reference sequence). The CDR3 sequence is CASSLPIGRNYGYTF. Written as DNA, the CDR3 is TGTGCCAGCAGCTTACCCATCGGCAGGAACTATGGCTACACCTTC.

This clone was observed once. The chain is built from TRBV18 and TRBJ2-2, with D tentatively TRBD1 (5 bases). Germline V gives CDR1 KGHSH, CDR2 LQKENI. V gave up 3 bases and J gave up 4 bases, with 12 bases separating them. The length of the CDR3 is 15 residues. In DNA form, the CDR3 reads TGTGCCAGCTCACCGCCACTTCAGGGCACCGGGGAGCTGTTTTTT. As protein: CASSPPLQGTGELFF.

V is TRBV18 and J is TRBJ2-1; 8 bases match TRBD1. Trimming removed 8 bases from V and 12 bases from J; junction bases left unmatched: 6. Germline V gene sequence: CDR1 KGHSH, CDR2 LQKENI. The CDR3 sequence is 11 residues long. The CDR3 reads CASHGQGRQFF. The DNA of the CDR3 is TGTGCCAGCCATGGACAGGGAAGGCAGTTCTTC.

The V and J genes are TRBV20-1 and TRBJ2-1; 12 bases agree with TRBD2. The CDR3 runs 14 residues. The V gene's germline CDR1 is DFQATT and CDR2 SNEGSKA (reference sequence). The V segment lost 3 bases and the J segment 8 bases; nucleotides outside the gene matches: 5. In nucleotides, the CDR3 is TGCAGTGCTAGTCGACTAGCGGGGGTCGATGAGCAGTTCTTC. Residues: CSASRLAGVDEQFF.

This chain connects TRBV5-1 to TRBJ2-7; a possible D gene is TRBD1 (5 bases). V was shortened by 3 bases and J by 5 bases, with 15 bases between the two germline ends. Germline CDR1 and CDR2: SGHRS and YFSETQ. This CDR3 has 14 residues. The CDR3, as DNA: TGCGCCAGCAGCTCGGATAACAGGCACCACGAGCAGTACTTC. This gives the protein CASSSDNRHHEQYF.

V gene TRBV6-5 combines with J gene TRBJ1-1; D is unresolved. The germline V and J ends were trimmed by 6 bases and 10 bases, with 18 bases remaining between them. The CDR3 is made up of 13 amino acids. Germline V gives CDR1 MNHEY, CDR2 SVGAGI. CDR3 nucleotides: TGTGCCAGCAGCCCCGCCGGCGGAGGAGTAGCTTTCTTT. This sequence encodes CASSPAGGGVAFF.

In this sample, this clone turned up once. The rearrangement uses TRBV19 and TRBJ2-7; D might be TRBD2 (5 bases). Deletions cut 9 bases from V and 1 base from J, with 16 bases between. The germline V gene has CDR1 LNHDA and CDR2 SQIVND (reference sequence). This CDR3 has 14 amino acids. The CDR3, as DNA: TGTGCCAGCAGAGGGAACGTTGATTCCTACGAGCAGTACTTC. This sequence encodes CASRGNVDSYEQYF.

The chain is built from TRBV6-5 and TRBJ1-5; 10 nucleotides match TRBD1. CDR1 is MNHEY, CDR2 SVGAGI, per germline. The V gene end was trimmed by 7 bases and the J gene end by 6 bases; junction bases not matched to a gene: 6. The CDR3 totals 14 residues. Here the CDR3 DNA reads TGTGCCAGCATCACGACAGGGGGCAGTCAGCCCCAGCATTTT. It yields the protein CASITTGGSQPQHF.

The J gene is TRBJ1-5, the V gene TRBV2; 9 bases are a match to TRBD1. The CDR3 totals 15 residues. Losses at the gene ends were 7 bases for V and 2 bases for J; bases not matched to a gene: 6. Germline V gene sequence: CDR1 SNHLY, CDR2 FYNNEI. The CDR3 nucleotides are TGTGCCAGCAAACAGGGGGCGATCGGCAATCAGCCCCAGCATTTT. Translation gives CASKQGAIGNQPQHF. The complete variable domain, with remaining parts taken from reference TRBV2 and TRBJ1-5, reads EPEVTQTPSHQVTQMGQEVILRCVPISNHLYFYWYRQILGQKVEFLVSFYNNEISEKSEIFDDQFSVERPDGSNFTLKIRSTKLEDSAMYFCASKQGAIGNQPQHFGDGTRLSIL.

The gene calls are TRBV19 and TRBJ2-3; D may be TRBD2 (6 bases). The CDR3 is made up of 16 amino acids. Germline-derived CDR1 and CDR2 are LNHDA and SQIVND (reference sequence). Trimming stripped 1 base from V and 4 bases from J, with 15 bases between. CDR3 protein: CASSIAFRGLADTQYF. The CDR3 coding sequence is TGTGCCAGTAGTATAGCTTTTCGGGGACTGGCAGATACGCAGTATTTT.

The chain joins TRBV6-5 to TRBJ1-1; 7 nucleotides agree with TRBD1. The germline gives CDR1 MNHEY, CDR2 SVGAGI. The CDR3 runs 14 residues. V lost 5 bases and J lost 0; bases outside the gene matches: 3. CDR3 nucleotide sequence: TGTGCCAGCAGTACACAGGGGCTGAACACTGAAGCTTTCTTT. This gives the protein CASSTQGLNTEAFF.

J is TRBJ1-4 and V is TRBV12-3 or TRBV12-4; TRBD1 aligns across 9 bases. J was trimmed by 7 bases and V by 7 bases; bases with no gene match: 4. There are 13 residues in the CDR3. The CDR3 coding sequence is TGTGCCAGCAACACAGGGGGCCGTGAAAAACTGTTTTTT. Translated: CASNTGGREKLFF.

This clone was counted a few times. The chain uses TRBV27 and TRBJ1-1, with TRBD1 as a possible D gene (5 bases). Germline CDR1 MNHEY, CDR2 SMNVEV (reference sequence). This CDR3 is built from 15 residues. V shed 7 bases and J shed 3 bases, with 18 bases lying between them. CDR3 nucleotide sequence: TGTGCCAGCATTTCCTACGGGGGGGAGGACACTGAAGCTTTCTTT. Its protein is CASISYGGEDTEAFF.

The chain uses TRBV6-5 and TRBJ1-2; 11 nucleotides agree with TRBD1. V gave up 6 bases and J gave up 4 bases; unmatched junction bases: 7. Germline CDR1 and CDR2: MNHEY and SVGAGI. The CDR3 covers 15 residues. As DNA, the CDR3 is TGTGCCAGCAGCAAACGGGGGACAGGGGGCTATGGCTACACCTTC. Translating it yields CASSKRGTGGYGYTF.